Listed below are T cell receptor beta chains from one sample, sequenced in a study of T cells in Graves' hyperthyroidism and ophthalmopathy. TCRdb redid the calling of the multiplex PCR reads with MiXCR, one entry per CDR3 protein. The table has hundreds of thousands of distinct CDR3 sequences, roughly 22% seen once; the top ten hold approximately 60%. The sample consisted of blood. The receptors originated from a man aged 30-40 years with Graves' ophthalmopathy. The CDR3 runs from the conserved cysteine through the conserved F or W. A D gene is named only where the DNA matches it firmly. Size is stated for part of the rows, as once, few or many counts, or as a class when the clone is expanded.

few | . | TRBJ2-7 | TRBV6-1 | TGTGCCAGCAACCTACGGGACGTCCCCTACGAGCAGTACTTC | CASNLRDVPYEQYF
. | TRBD2 | TRBJ2-1 | TRBV27 | TGTGCCAGCACTCCCCTAGCGGGGGCCTACAATGAGCAGTTCTTC | CASTPLAGAYNEQFF
. | . | TRBJ1-1 | TRBV4-1 | TGCGCCAGCAGCCAAGACAGTACAGTTGAAGCTTTCTTT | CASSQDSTVEAFF
. | TRBD1 | TRBJ2-3 | TRBV5-1 | TGTGCCAGCAGCGAGCGGACAGGGACAACAGATACGCAGTATTTT | CASSERTGTTDTQYF
once | . | TRBJ2-2 | TRBV19 | TGTGCCAGTAGACAATCCCCCGGGGAGCTGTTTTTT | CASRQSPGELFF
. | TRBD2 | TRBJ2-1 | TRBV6-5 | TGTGCCAGCAGTTACTCCGGACTAGAGTACAATGAGCAGTTCTTC | CASSYSGLEYNEQFF
few | TRBD2 | TRBJ2-3 | TRBV20-1 | TGCAGTGCTGGCGGGAGGAAGGACCTCACAGATACGCAGTATTTT | CSAGGRKDLTDTQYF
. | . | TRBJ2-1 | TRBV18 | TGTGCCAGCTCACCACCGGGGGGAAATGAGCAGTTCTTC | CASSPPGGNEQFF
many | . | TRBJ1-4 | TRBV3-1 | TGTGCCAGCAGCCAACGCGGATACGCAACTAATGAAAAACTGTTTTTT | CASSQRGYATNEKLFF
. | TRBD1 | TRBJ2-7 | TRBV7-8 | TGTGCCAGCAGCCCAGGACAGGGGGCCGTCTACGAGCAGTACTTC | CASSPGQGAVYEQYF
many | . | TRBJ2-1 | TRBV20-1 | TGCAGTGCGAGACGGCCTCACCGCCGAGAAGACAATGAGCAGTTCTTC | CSARRPHRREDNEQFF
many | . | TRBJ1-6 | TRBV3-1 | TGTGCCAGCAGCCAAGATGGTGCGGGGGCTCGTAATTCACCCCTCCACTTT | CASSQDGAGARNSPLHF
. | . | TRBJ2-2 | TRBV7-9 | TGTGCCAGCAGCTACCAGGACCTGAACACCGGGGAGCTGTTTTTT | CASSYQDLNTGELFF
many | . | TRBJ2-7 | TRBV30 | TGTGCCTGGAGGAGGGACCTTTCCTACGAGCAGTACTTC | CAWRRDLSYEQYF
. | TRBD1 | TRBJ2-3 | TRBV6-2/TRBV6-3 | TGTGCCAGCAGAAGACAGGGTTCCGCAGATACGCAGTATTTT | CASRRQGSADTQYF
. | . | TRBJ1-5 | TRBV6-1 | TGTGCCAGCAGCCGCGGACACTCGGATAGCAATCAGCCCCAGCATTTT | CASSRGHSDSNQPQHF
. | . | TRBJ2-2 | TRBV6-2/TRBV6-3 | TGTGCCAGCAGTTACGAGACACTCGGGGAGCTGTTTTTT | CASSYETLGELFF
. | . | TRBJ1-2 | TRBV12-3/TRBV12-4 | TGTGCCAGCAGTTTTGAGGGCGGGTATGGCTACACCTTC | CASSFEGGYGYTF
few | . | TRBJ1-4 | TRBV6-1 | TGTGCCAGCAGTCCAGGGAGGACACTTAATGAAAAACTGTTTTTT | CASSPGRTLNEKLFF
many | . | TRBJ2-1 | TRBV3-1 | TGTGCCAGCAGCCGGAAGACTAATTACGATGAGCAGTTCTTC | CASSRKTNYDEQFF
few | . | TRBJ1-5 | TRBV18 | TGTGCCAGCTCGACGGGTGGACAGCTCAATCAGCCCCAGCATTTT | CASSTGGQLNQPQHF
many | . | TRBJ2-7 | TRBV12-5 | TGTGCTAGTGGTTTGTCGAACGGAGGGAGCTCCTACGAGCAGTACTTC | CASGLSNGGSSYEQYF
many | . | TRBJ1-6 | TRBV2 | TGTGCCAGCAACTCCGACAGGAACCCTAATTCACCCCTCCACTTT | CASNSDRNPNSPLHF
few | TRBD2 | TRBJ2-1 | TRBV2 | TGTGCCAGCAGAACCGGGCTAGCGGGCCCCAGCTCCTACAATGAGCAGTTCTTC | CASRTGLAGPSSYNEQFF
few | TRBD1 | TRBJ2-3 | TRBV27 | TGTGCCAGCAGCCGACGGGACAGGGGAAGAACAGATACGCAGTATTTT | CASSRRDRGRTDTQYF
. | . | TRBJ2-7 | TRBV7-9 | TGTGCCAGCAGCCCACTGGGACGGGCCTACGAGCAGTACTTC | CASSPLGRAYEQYF
. | . | TRBJ2-3 | TRBV4-1 | TGCGCCAGCAGCCCCCCAAGGATGAGGGATTTCCTTGAAGATACGCAGTATTTT | CASSPPRMRDFLEDTQYF
. | . | TRBJ2-1 | TRBV5-1 | TGCGCCGGCAGCTTGGTAGGTGGTAGGGACAATGAGCAGTTCTTC | CAGSLVGGRDNEQFF
. | TRBD1 | TRBJ1-6 | TRBV6-5 | TGTGCCAGCAGTTACCTCCGGGACAGCAATTCACCCCTCCACTTT | CASSYLRDSNSPLHF
many | . | TRBJ1-1 | TRBV12-3/TRBV12-4 | TGTGCCAGCAGTTTAGGGGGATCAAACACTGAAGCTTTCTTT | CASSLGGSNTEAFF
. | . | TRBJ2-7 | TRBV5-8 | TGCGCCAGCAGCCCCAGGGAGGCAGCCTACGAGCAGTACTTC | CASSPREAAYEQYF
many | TRBD2 | TRBJ2-1 | TRBV7-2 | TGTGCCAGCAGCCCCCGGCTAGCGGATTCATACAATGAGCAGTTCTTC | CASSPRLADSYNEQFF
few | TRBD1 | TRBJ1-5 | TRBV6-1 | TGTGCCAGCAAGACAGGGGGCAATCAGCCCCAGCATTTT | CASKTGGNQPQHF
few | . | TRBJ2-3 | TRBV27 | TGTGCCAGCAGTTTATCACGGGGGAGTGTGAAAGCAGATACGCAGTATTTT | CASSLSRGSVKADTQYF
once | . | TRBJ2-1 | TRBV24-1 | TGTGCCACCAGGGGGCGGATCGATGAGCAGTTCTTC | CATRGRIDEQFF
many | . | TRBJ2-7 | TRBV5-6 | TGTGCCAGCAGCTCGGGACCTAGGGACGAGCAGTACTTC | CASSSGPRDEQYF
. | . | TRBJ1-2 | TRBV20-1 | TGCAGTGCTAATTCCGGGACCGACCCGAACTATGGCTACACCTTC | CSANSGTDPNYGYTF
. | TRBD2 | TRBJ2-2 | TRBV6-6 | TGTGCCAGCAGTTACTCGAGAAGCGGGAGGGCGACCGGGGAGCTGTTTTTT | CASSYSRSGRATGELFF
few | TRBD2 | TRBJ2-5 | TRBV5-1 | TGCGCCAGCAGCTTTGCGGGAGGGCCGGAGACCCAGTACTTC | CASSFAGGPETQYF
few | . | TRBJ2-3 | TRBV7-9 | TGTGCCAGCAGCCAAAAATCGGGTGGAGATACGCAGTATTTT | CASSQKSGGDTQYF
many | . | TRBJ2-5 | TRBV12-3/TRBV12-4 | TGTGCCAGCAGCATCACGGAGACCCAGTACTTC | CASSITETQYF
many | TRBD1 | TRBJ2-3 | TRBV6-1 | TGTGCCAGCACTTTACAGGGGGCGAGCACAGATACGCAGTATTTT | CASTLQGASTDTQYF
few | . | TRBJ1-1 | TRBV29-1 | TGCAGCGTTGAGTCCCCGGGGGTGGCTGAAGCTTTCTTT | CSVESPGVAEAFF
many | . | TRBJ2-2 | TRBV7-6 | TGTGCCAGCAGCTTGAAGCGCTACACCGGGGAGCTGTTTTTT | CASSLKRYTGELFF
many | . | TRBJ2-1 | TRBV5-1 | TGCGCCAGCAGCTTGGTGATGGGAGCCAGCAATGAGCAGTTCTTC | CASSLVMGASNEQFF
few | TRBD1 | TRBJ2-7 | TRBV18 | TGTGCCAGCTCACCAGACAGGGAGTTAGACGAGCAGTACTTC | CASSPDRELDEQYF
. | . | TRBJ2-5 | TRBV2 | TGTGCCAGCAAGGGAGACGAGACCCAGTACTTC | CASKGDETQYF
few | TRBD2 | TRBJ2-5 | TRBV3-1 | TGTGCCAGCAGTTACTCGACTAGCGCCCTCCAAGAGACCCAGTACTTC | CASSYSTSALQETQYF
. | . | TRBJ1-3 | TRBV12-3/TRBV12-4 | TGTGCCAGCAGGCCGACGGCCAGGCTCTCTGGAAACACCATATATTTT | CASRPTARLSGNTIYF